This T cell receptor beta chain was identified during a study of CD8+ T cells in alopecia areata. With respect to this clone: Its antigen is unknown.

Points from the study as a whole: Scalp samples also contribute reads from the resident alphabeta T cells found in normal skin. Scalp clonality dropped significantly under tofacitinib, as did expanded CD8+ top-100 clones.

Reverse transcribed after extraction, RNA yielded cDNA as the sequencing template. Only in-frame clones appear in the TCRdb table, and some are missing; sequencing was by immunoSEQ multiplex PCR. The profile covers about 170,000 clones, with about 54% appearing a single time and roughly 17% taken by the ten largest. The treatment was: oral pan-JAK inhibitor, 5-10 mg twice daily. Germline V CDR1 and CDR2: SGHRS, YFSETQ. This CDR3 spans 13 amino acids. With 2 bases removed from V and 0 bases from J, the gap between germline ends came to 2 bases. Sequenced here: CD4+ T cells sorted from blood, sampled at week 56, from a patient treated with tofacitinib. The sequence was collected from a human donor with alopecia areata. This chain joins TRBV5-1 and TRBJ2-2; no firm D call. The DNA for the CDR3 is TGCGCCAGCAGCTTAACGAACACCGGGGAGCTGTTTTTT. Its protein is CASSLTNTGELFF.